Below are 5 T cell receptor beta chains sequenced from a single sample in a study of CD4 T cells in relation to SARS-CoV-2 and coronaviruses. What these receptors recognize is not known. The unexposed donors gave CD4+ T cells in about 2011-2018, prior to COVID-19. Isolation of CD4+ T cells took place after around 11 days in culture. The repertoire was sequenced with immunoSEQ multiplex PCR; TCRdb's copy has only in-frame clones and lacks some. The data contain tens of thousands of clones, 65% to 70% of them singletons. Specimen: CD4+ T cells from PBMCs, cultured in vitro. These receptors all stem from a human donor in good health.

The genes are TRBV5-8 and TRBJ2-2, with 7 nucleotides matching TRBD1. The CDR3 loop spans 15 amino acids. Germline CDR1 is SGHTS and CDR2 is YDEGEE. V lost 5 bases, J lost 3 bases, and 7 bases stayed unmatched. The CDR3 sequence is CASSLRTGDTGELFF. CDR3 in DNA: TGTGCCAGCAGTTTACGAACAGGGGACACCGGGGAGCTGTTTTTT.

This clone was counted a few times. V and J are TRBV20-1 and TRBJ1-1, with D uncertain. V shed 3 bases and J shed 4 bases, with 6 bases lying between them. Germline lookup yields CDR1 DFQATT and CDR2 SNEGSKA (reference sequence). The CDR3 extends over 11 amino acids. The CDR3 DNA reads as TGCAGTGCTAGGGGGTCCACTGAAGCTTTCTTT. Protein product: CSARGSTEAFF.

This chain joins TRBV2 and TRBJ1-2, with D perhaps TRBD1 (6 bases). CDR3 length: 14 amino acids. Between the trimmed V and J ends, which lost 8 bases and 2 bases, there was a span of 15 bases. CDR1 and CDR2 (germline): SNHLY, FYNNEI. CDR3: CASSLRGGNYGYTF. In DNA, the CDR3 is TGTGCCAGCTCATTAAGGGGGGGCAACTATGGCTACACCTTC.

The rearrangement uses TRBV12-3 or TRBV12-4 and TRBJ2-2; D is unclear. The CDR3 totals 12 residues. Between the trimmed V and J ends, which lost 6 bases and 6 bases, there was a span of 8 bases. The CDR3 DNA reads as TGTGCCAGCAGGTCGCTGTCCGGGGAGCTGTTTTTT. Encoded protein: CASRSLSGELFF.

In its sample, this clone was seen a few times. The rearrangement joins TRBV4-3 to TRBJ1-1; no clear D. The CDR3 totals 15 residues. The ends were cut back, 2 bases at V and 2 bases at J, with 12 bases in the middle. CDR1 and CDR2 from the germline V gene are LGHNA and YSLEER. This CDR3 is CASSQHASPNTEAFF. The CDR3 nucleotides read TGCGCCAGCAGCCAACATGCCTCACCCAACACTGAAGCTTTCTTT.